This TCR beta chain is drawn from a study of Ad26.COV2.S vaccination and SARS-CoV-2 variants. The repertoire was sequenced with immunoSEQ multiplex PCR; TCRdb's copy has only in-frame clones and lacks some. This sample carries around 100,000 clones, 82% of them seen once, and the ten largest clones take about 17%. As concerns this clone: Its antigen is not identified.

Findings of the study overall: It was vaccine recipients, not placebo recipients, who had the higher spike-specific TCR breadth. In vaccinated individuals, spike-specific CD8+ and CD4+ T cell responses reportedly displayed substantial breadth. Using TCR breadth and depth analyses may have led to underestimated total T cell responses.

From germline, CDR1 is SNHLY and CDR2 FYNNEI. This CDR3 is 14 amino acids long. J lost 4 bases, V lost 8 bases, and 8 bases had no gene match. This rearrangement joins TRBV2 to TRBJ2-7; 10 bases fit TRBD1. The sequence was collected from a human donor who had recovered from COVID-19. Specimen: peripheral blood, collected after recovery from COVID-19. In DNA form, the CDR3 reads TGTGCCAGCGGCCGGGACAGGGGCGATTACGAGCAGTACTTC. This encodes CASGRDRGDYEQYF.